This is a list of T cell receptor beta chains from one sample in a study of CD8+ T cells in alopecia areata. Using immunoSEQ multiplex PCR, the repertoire was profiled, and TCRdb retains in-frame clones only, with some absent. The data show some 200,000 clones, roughly 61% seen once. Here the sequenced sample was CD8+ T cells sorted from blood, taken at week 24, from a patient treated with tofacitinib. The receptors shown here come from a human donor with alopecia areata. CDR3s include the opening cysteine and the closing phenylalanine or tryptophan. D genes are given only for firm matches. Where a row states a size, it is once, few, many or the class of an expanded clone; other rows omit it.

V gene	CDR3 length	D gene	J gene	clone size	CDR3 protein	CDR3 DNA
TRBV13	17	-	TRBJ2-1	-	CASSSLRGASSHNEQFF	TGTGCCAGCAGCTCTCTTCGGGGGGCTAGTTCCCACAATGAGCAGTTCTTC
TRBV30	13	-	TRBJ1-1	-	CAWSSDRNTEAFF	TGTGCCTGGAGTTCGGACAGGAACACTGAAGCTTTCTTT
TRBV15	13	-	TRBJ2-1	-	CATSPDRFNEQFF	TGTGCCACCAGCCCAGACAGGTTCAATGAGCAGTTCTTC
TRBV27	14	-	TRBJ1-1	-	CASSLFTGNTEAFF	TGTGCCAGCAGTTTATTTACAGGGAACACTGAAGCTTTCTTT
TRBV27	16	-	TRBJ2-7	few	CASTTSPDRTKHEQYF	TGTGCCAGCACCACTTCACCCGACAGGACCAAGCACGAGCAGTACTTC
TRBV15	12	-	TRBJ2-3	few	CATSRRGDTQYF	TGTGCCACCAGCAGGAGGGGGGATACGCAGTATTTT
TRBV2	12	-	TRBJ1-1	few	CASSDRTRDAFF	TGTGCCAGCAGTGACCGGACACGAGACGCTTTCTTT
TRBV5-1	15	-	TRBJ1-2	-	CASSLTGTWNYGYTF	TGCGCCAGCAGCCTAACAGGGACGTGGAACTATGGCTACACCTTC
TRBV4-1	15	-	TRBJ1-1	-	CASSQDRQMNTEAFF	TGCGCCAGCAGCCAAGACCGGCAGATGAACACTGAAGCTTTCTTT
TRBV30	17	-	TRBJ1-1	-	CAWIGLSFGQSNTEAFF	TGTGCCTGGATAGGGCTTTCGTTTGGACAGTCGAACACTGAAGCTTTCTTT
TRBV27	13	TRBD1	TRBJ1-5	-	CASRTGSNQPQHF	TGTGCCAGCAGGACAGGGAGCAATCAGCCCCAGCATTTT
TRBV13	15	-	TRBJ1-2	-	CASSLAGPEGSGYTF	TGTGCCAGCAGCTTAGCCGGCCCGGAGGGGTCTGGCTACACCTTC
TRBV5-6	16	-	TRBJ2-3	-	CASSSVLAGDTDTQYF	TGTGCCAGCAGCTCCGTCCTAGCAGGGGACACAGATACGCAGTATTTT
TRBV29-1	16	TRBD1	TRBJ2-7	few	CSVEARGGRGLYEQYF	TGCAGCGTTGAAGCAAGGGGAGGCAGGGGGCTTTACGAGCAGTACTTC
TRBV30	13	-	TRBJ2-7	-	CAWSVPGRYEQYF	TGTGCCTGGAGTGTACCAGGGCGCTACGAGCAGTACTTC
TRBV30	15	TRBD1	TRBJ1-5	few	CAWVGRGGGNQPQHF	TGTGCCTGGGTGGGGCGAGGGGGCGGCAATCAGCCCCAGCATTTT
TRBV29-1	13	-	TRBJ2-7	-	CSVEAGGTYEQYF	TGCAGCGTTGAAGCCGGCGGTACCTACGAGCAGTACTTC
TRBV7-9	14	-	TRBJ2-4	few	CASSPPATKNIQYF	TGTGCCAGCAGCCCTCCGGCCACCAAAAACATTCAGTACTTC
TRBV9	16	TRBD1	TRBJ1-2	-	CASSLGTGSIIYGYTF	TGTGCCAGCAGCTTAGGGACAGGGTCGATCATCTATGGCTACACCTTC
TRBV27	13	-	TRBJ2-5	-	CASTPPGQETQYF	TGTGCCAGCACCCCCCCCGGTCAAGAGACCCAGTACTTC
TRBV30	14	TRBD2	TRBJ2-1	-	CAWSGQRGYNEQFF	TGTGCCTGGAGTGGCCAGCGGGGGTACAATGAGCAGTTCTTC
TRBV5-1	15	TRBD2	TRBJ2-5	few	CASSRGGGSQETQYF	TGCGCCAGCAGCCGGGGCGGGGGATCCCAAGAGACCCAGTACTTC
TRBV13	17	TRBD1	TRBJ1-2	once	CASSHGTGGARLYGYTF	TGTGCCAGCAGCCATGGGACAGGGGGCGCCCGTTTGTATGGCTACACCTTC
TRBV30	11	-	TRBJ2-7	-	CAWRRGVEQYF	TGTGCCTGGAGAAGGGGGGTCGAGCAGTACTTC
TRBV29-1	10	-	TRBJ1-2	few	CSVNSYGYTF	TGCAGCGTTAACAGCTATGGCTACACCTTC
TRBV4-1	16	TRBD1	TRBJ2-2	-	CASSQVGTENTGELFF	TGCGCCAGCAGCCAAGTCGGGACAGAGAACACCGGGGAGCTGTTTTTT
TRBV29-1	14	-	TRBJ2-7	few	CSVEAQGGSYEQYF	TGCAGCGTTGAAGCCCAGGGGGGCTCCTACGAGCAGTACTTC
TRBV27	13	-	TRBJ2-2	few	CASKRGNTGELFF	TGTGCCAGCAAGAGGGGAAACACCGGGGAGCTGTTTTTT
TRBV4-1	16	TRBD1	TRBJ1-2	-	CASSQWTGGSSYGYTF	TGCGCCAGCAGCCAGTGGACAGGGGGCAGTTCGTATGGCTACACCTTC
TRBV6-5	13	-	TRBJ2-7	-	CASSRGTDYEQYF	TGTGCCAGCAGTCGCGGGACAGATTACGAGCAGTACTTC
TRBV27	15	-	TRBJ2-2	few	CASSLGFTYAGELFF	TGTGCCAGCAGCTTAGGGTTTACGTACGCCGGGGAGCTGTTTTTT
TRBV15	14	-	TRBJ2-5	-	CATSVGTDQETQYF	TGTGCCACCAGCGTCGGGACCGACCAAGAGACCCAGTACTTC
TRBV23-1	15	-	TRBJ1-1	-	CASSQSIQGIAEAFF	TGCGCCAGCAGTCAATCGATCCAGGGCATCGCTGAAGCTTTCTTT
TRBV27	14	-	TRBJ1-6	-	CASSFLSYNSPLHF	TGTGCCAGCAGTTTTCTATCCTATAATTCACCCCTCCACTTT
TRBV10-3	11	-	TRBJ1-2	-	CAISESGGYTF	TGTGCCATCAGTGAGTCGGGTGGCTACACCTTC
TRBV7-6	18	TRBD2	TRBJ2-1	-	CASSSPPLTSLDVNEQFF	TGTGCCAGCAGCTCCCCCCCCCTGACTAGCCTGGATGTAAATGAGCAGTTCTTC